This paragraph covers one T cell receptor (beta chain) sequence. Its target is unknown. The data stem from a study of T cell responses to AZD1222 COVID-19 vaccine. Clones were read by immunoSEQ multiplex PCR, and TCRdb kept only the in-frame ones, dropping some. The data hold just over 150,000 clones, with over 80% observed a single time. CDR1 and CDR2 (germline): SGHTA, FQGNSA. V shed 4 bases and J 0 bases; nucleotides not matched to a gene: 5. This CDR3 is built from 15 residues. Findings and limits, study-wide: Across spike, vaccine-associated CD4 TCRs were found, dominant at 160-218 and 743-854. Baseline testing showed seropositivity in only six or seven AZD1222 recipients. Once two AZD1222 doses were given, Spike-specific TCR breadth and depth went up.

This sequence was found in an adult who received the AZD1222 COVID-19 vaccine. This rearrangement joins TRBV7-2 to TRBJ1-2; 7 bases line up with TRBD1. The starting material was peripheral blood, obtained 28 days after the second AZD1222 dose. CDR3 nucleotide sequence: TGTGCCAGCAGCTCAACAGGGGATCCTAACTATGGCTACACCTTC. Protein: CASSSTGDPNYGYTF.